This TCR beta chain came from a study of molecular identifiers for immune sequencing clone quantification. The use of previously described methods and listed TCR primers produced the bulk TCR libraries. Via MiXCR, TCRdb re-called the PCR reads, giving one row per CDR3 protein. The sample yields about 67,000 distinct CDR3 sequences, about 17% seen once. After removal of 1 base from V and 7 bases from J, the junction contained 5 bases not matched to a gene. The CDR3 covers 14 residues. From germline, CDR1 is MGHRA and CDR2 YSYEKL. As CD8+CD4-CCR7+CD45RA+ cells, naive CD8 T cells were sorted. This TCR was recovered from a human donor in good health. Some libraries in this study had Jurkat cell RNA spiked in. This sequence joins TRBV4-1 and TRBJ2-7, with 9 bases that match TRBD2. The specimen was naive CD8+ T cells from blood, with Jurkat cell RNA spiked in. Subset in this sample: FACS-sorted CD8+CD4-CCR7+CD45RA+ naive T cells. The CDR3 protein is CASSQALAGGEQYF. CDR3 sequence (DNA): TGCGCCAGCAGCCAAGCACTAGCGGGTGGTGAGCAGTACTTC.